This entry concerns a single TCR beta chain. The data were obtained in a study of blood T cell repertoires in COVID-19. Whole-study context: Samples of COVID-19 (acute and convalescent) were obtained from the United States, Italy and Spain.

How the authors handled the data: Using reference gene primer amplification, nucleated cell counts were estimated. Some clones are missing from TCRdb's copy, which holds only in-frame ones; the method was immunoSEQ multiplex PCR. V and J calls and clone size are those listed in that table; D and trimming were worked out from the DNA. The table records a few hundred thousand clones, about 90% of them present only once. The CDR3 consists of 19 residues. V gave up 0 bases and J gave up 0 bases, with 21 bases separating them. Germline V gene sequence: CDR1 GTSNPN, CDR2 SVGIG (reference sequence). The TCR was taken from a man between 35 and 55 years old with active or convalescent COVID-19. The sample taken for sequencing was peripheral blood. The V call is TRBV30, the J call TRBJ1-3; D gene unclear. The CDR3 coding sequence is TGTGCCTGGAGTGTACTCCGCATATACCGCGAAGACTCTGGAAACACCATATATTTT. The encoded protein is CAWSVLRIYREDSGNTIYF.